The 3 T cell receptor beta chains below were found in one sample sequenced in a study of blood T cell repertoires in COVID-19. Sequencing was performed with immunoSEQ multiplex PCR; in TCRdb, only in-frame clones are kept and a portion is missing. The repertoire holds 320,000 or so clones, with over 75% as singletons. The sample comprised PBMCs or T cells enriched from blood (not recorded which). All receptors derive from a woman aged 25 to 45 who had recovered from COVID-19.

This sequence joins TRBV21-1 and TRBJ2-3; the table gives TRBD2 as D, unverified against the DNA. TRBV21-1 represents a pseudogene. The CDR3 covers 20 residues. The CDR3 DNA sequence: TGTGCCAGCAGCACCCCCACGGCAAGTAGCGGGGGGACTAGCACAGATACGCAGTATTTT. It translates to CASSTPTASSGGTSTDTQYF.

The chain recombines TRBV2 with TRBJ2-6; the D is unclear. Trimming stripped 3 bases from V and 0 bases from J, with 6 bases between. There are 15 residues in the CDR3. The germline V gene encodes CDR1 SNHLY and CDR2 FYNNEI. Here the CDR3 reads CASSDVRSGANVLTF. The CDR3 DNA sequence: TGTGCCAGCAGTGATGTGCGCTCTGGGGCCAACGTCCTGACTTTC.

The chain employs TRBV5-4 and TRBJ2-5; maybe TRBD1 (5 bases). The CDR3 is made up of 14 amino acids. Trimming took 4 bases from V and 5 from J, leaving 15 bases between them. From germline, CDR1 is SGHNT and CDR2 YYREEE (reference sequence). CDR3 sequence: CASSPVGAWETQYF. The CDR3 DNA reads TGTGCCAGCAGCCCCGTTGGGGCGTGGGAGACCCAGTACTTC.